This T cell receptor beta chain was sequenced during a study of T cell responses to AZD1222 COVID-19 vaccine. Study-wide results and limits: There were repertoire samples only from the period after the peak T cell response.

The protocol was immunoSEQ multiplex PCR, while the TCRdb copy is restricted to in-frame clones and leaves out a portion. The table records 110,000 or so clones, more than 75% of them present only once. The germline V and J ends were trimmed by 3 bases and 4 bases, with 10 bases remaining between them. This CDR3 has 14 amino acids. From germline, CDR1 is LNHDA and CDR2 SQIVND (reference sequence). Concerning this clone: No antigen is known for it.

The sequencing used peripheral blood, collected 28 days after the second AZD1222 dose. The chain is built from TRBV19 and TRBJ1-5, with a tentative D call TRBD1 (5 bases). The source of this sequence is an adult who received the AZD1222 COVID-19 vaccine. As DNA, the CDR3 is TGTGCCAGTAGTATCGGGGCAGGGAATCAGCCCCAGCATTTT. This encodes CASSIGAGNQPQHF. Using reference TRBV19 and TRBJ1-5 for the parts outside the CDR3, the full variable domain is DGGITQSPKYLFRKEGQNVTLSCEQNLNHDAMYWYRQDPGQGLRLIYYSQIVNDFQKGDIAEGYSVSREKKESFPLTVTSAQKNPTAFYLCASSIGAGNQPQHFGDGTRLSIL.